The 28 T cell receptor beta chains below all came from one sample that was sequenced in a study of T cell responses to AZD1222 COVID-19 vaccine. Measured with immunoSEQ multiplex PCR; TCRdb has only the in-frame clones, and not every one. The sample includes some 50,000 clones, about 87% of them seen just once. Sample: peripheral blood, taken 28 days after the second AZD1222 dose. Receptors originate from an adult who received the AZD1222 COVID-19 vaccine.

This chain uses TRBV3-1 (or the pseudogene TRBV3-2) with TRBJ2-7; D unresolved. Trimming removed 0 bases from V and 3 bases from J, with 9 bases in between. The CDR3 extends over 14 amino acids. CDR1 is LGHDT and CDR2 is YNNKEL in the germline V gene (reference sequence). For the CDR3, the DNA is TGTGCCAGCAGCCAAGATCTCGATCTCTACGAGCAGTACTTC. Translating gives CASSQDLDLYEQYF.

In this sample, this clone turned up once. V is TRBV5-1 and J is TRBJ1-1, with TRBD1 identical over 7 bases. V was clipped by 0 bases and J by 4 bases; unmatched bases: 3. This CDR3 is 14 amino acids long. CDR1 SGHRS and CDR2 YFSETQ come from the germline V gene. In DNA form, the CDR3 reads TGCGCCAGCAGCTTGGAGGGGGCGTCCACTGAAGCTTTCTTT. Its protein product is CASSLEGASTEAFF.

This clone was seen a few times. This sequence joins TRBV7-3 and TRBJ2-7, with D perhaps matching TRBD1 or TRBD2 (5 bases each). V shed 5 bases and J shed 0 bases, with 11 bases lying between them. The germline V gene has CDR1 SGHTA and CDR2 FQGTGA. The CDR3 has 14 amino acids. The CDR3 DNA reads TGTGCCAGCAGCCGAGTTGGGGGCTCCTACGAGCAGTACTTC. It yields the protein CASSRVGGSYEQYF.

This chain links TRBV7-2 with TRBJ2-3; 9 bases agree with TRBD2. Germline lookup yields CDR1 SGHTA and CDR2 FQGNSA. With 5 bases clipped from V and 3 bases from J, the junction kept 6 bases outside the gene matches. The CDR3 consists of 15 residues. The CDR3 protein is CASSPRLAETDTQYF. Here the CDR3 DNA reads TGTGCCAGCAGCCCAAGACTAGCGGAGACAGATACGCAGTATTTT.

This clone has just a few counts. The CDR3 sequence: CASSELHPGDNEQFF. CDR3 coding DNA: TGTGCCAGCAGTGAACTACACCCCGGAGACAATGAGCAGTTCTTC. V usage is TRBV6-1 and J usage is TRBJ2-1; D is unclear. This CDR3 spans 15 amino acids. Trimming shortened V by 2 bases and J by 5 bases, and 13 bases separated the two germline ends. The germline V gene has CDR1 MNHNS and CDR2 SASEGT.

This chain links TRBV7-2 with TRBJ2-7; 10 nucleotides line up with TRBD2. CDR1 is SGHTA, CDR2 FQGNSA, per germline. The trim removed 4 bases at V and 0 bases at J, leaving 15 bases unmatched. The CDR3 sequence is 19 residues long. The CDR3 DNA is TGTGCCAGCAGCTCCCTCGGAGGTAGCGGGAGGCCCATCTCCTACGAGCAGTACTTC. Encoded protein: CASSSLGGSGRPISYEQYF.

The chain is built from TRBV6-5 and TRBJ1-2; no clear D gene. V dropped 5 bases and J dropped 14 bases, with 18 bases sitting between them. CDR1 is MNHEY and CDR2 is SVGAGI in the germline V gene. The CDR3 runs 12 residues. For the CDR3, the DNA is TGTGCCAGCAGTCTCCCCACCCGTTTTGAAACCTTC. This sequence encodes CASSLPTRFETF.

V is TRBV2 and J is TRBJ2-7; 16 bases fit TRBD2. Trimming at V came to 7 bases and at J to 5 bases, leaving 8 bases not matched to a gene. The germline CDR1 and CDR2 sequences are SNHLY and FYNNEI. The CDR3 runs to 16 residues. CDR3 residues: CASKSGLAGGPDEQYF. CDR3 bases: TGTGCCAGCAAGTCGGGACTAGCGGGAGGGCCTGACGAGCAGTACTTC.

This rearrangement joins TRBV11-1 to TRBJ1-3, with D possibly being TRBD1 (6 bases). Germline CDR1 and CDR2: SGHAT and FQDESV (reference sequence). The CDR3 totals 15 residues. Trimming removed 5 bases at V and 4 bases at J, with 15 bases between. The CDR3: CASSPSGGPGNTIYF. The CDR3 nucleotides read TGTGCCAGCAGCCCCTCGGGGGGGCCCGGAAACACCATATATTTT.

This sequence joins TRBV5-1 and TRBJ1-2, with TRBD1 matching over 8 bases. Trimming removed 0 bases from V and 6 bases from J; junction bases left unmatched: 4. CDR3 length: 14 amino acids. Looked up from germline, CDR1 is SGHRS and CDR2 is YFSETQ. CDR3 sequence (DNA): TGCGCCAGCAGCTTGGATCGGACAGGGAATGGCTACACCTTC. Protein product: CASSLDRTGNGYTF.

This clone was counted a single time. J is TRBJ1-1 and V is TRBV5-1; no reliable D call. V shed 4 bases and J shed 0 bases, with 13 bases lying between them. CDR1 SGHRS and CDR2 YFSETQ come from the germline V gene. The length of the CDR3 is 15 residues. The CDR3: CASSPRPTMNTEAFF. In DNA form, the CDR3 reads TGCGCCAGCAGCCCCCGACCGACTATGAACACTGAAGCTTTCTTT.

This chain joins TRBV6-5 and TRBJ2-1, with D unresolved. This CDR3 is 11 amino acids long. Per the germline V gene, CDR1 is MNHEY and CDR2 is SVGAGI. The V end lost 4 bases, the J end lost 7 bases, and 5 bases lay between the germline ends. The CDR3 nucleotides read TGTGCCAGCAGTTCTTGGAATGAGCAGTTCTTC. Residues: CASSSWNEQFF.

The CDR3 here is CASSLFRTSGIHGNEQFF. The CDR3 DNA reads TGTGCCAGCAGTCTTTTCAGGACTAGCGGCATCCACGGGAATGAGCAGTTCTTC. The chain carries TRBV28 and TRBJ2-1; 10 positions match TRBD2. CDR1 and CDR2 from the germline V gene are MDHEN and SYDVKM. V trimming: 5 bases; J trimming: 7 bases; junction bases outside the gene matches: 17. The CDR3 is 18 residues long. Supplemented by reference TRBV28 and TRBJ2-1, the full variable domain reads DVKVTQSSRYLVKRTGEKVFLECVQDMDHENMFWYRQDPGLGLRLIYFSYDVKMKEKGDIPEGYSVSREKKERFSLILESASTNQTSMYLCASSLFRTSGIHGNEQFFGPGTRLTVL.

The CDR3 loop reads CASSPAYGYTF. CDR3 sequence (DNA): TGTGCCAGCAGCCCTGCCTATGGCTACACCTTC. The gene calls are TRBV28 and TRBJ1-2; D not certain. The germline V and J ends were trimmed by 6 bases and 4 bases, with 6 bases remaining between them. CDR3 length: 11 amino acids. Germline V gene data show CDR1 as MDHEN and CDR2 as SYDVKM.

This clone has only a few counts. The gene calls are TRBV7-7 and TRBJ2-3; the D call may be TRBD1 or TRBD2 (5 bases each). Germline CDR1 is SSHAT and CDR2 is FNYEAQ (reference sequence). The V gene lost 5 bases and the J gene lost 0 bases, with 24 bases spanning the gap. The CDR3 is 19 amino acids. CDR3 loop: CASSPFEGLRLNSTDTQYF. DNA of the CDR3: TGTGCCAGCAGCCCCTTTGAGGGGCTCCGCCTAAATAGCACAGATACGCAGTATTTT. Drawing the rest from reference TRBV7-7 and TRBJ2-3, the complete variable domain is GAGVSQSPRYKVTKRGQDVTLRCDPISSHATLYWYQQALGQGPEFLTYFNYEAQPDKSGLPSDRFSAERPEGSISTLTIQRTEQRDSAMYRCASSPFEGLRLNSTDTQYFGPGTRLTVL.

The chain recombines TRBV11-2 with TRBJ2-1, with TRBD2 matching over 7 bases. The V segment lost 7 bases and the J segment 7 bases; nucleotides outside the gene matches: 1. The germline V gene encodes CDR1 SGHAT and CDR2 FQNNGV. The CDR3 consists of 11 residues. The CDR3 spells CASTGGNEQFF. The CDR3 nucleotides are TGTGCCAGCACCGGGGGGAATGAGCAGTTCTTC.

This chain uses TRBV18 with TRBJ1-5; D gene ambiguous. V dropped 3 bases and J dropped 4 bases, with 19 bases sitting between them. The CDR3 runs to 17 residues. Germline V lookup: CDR1 KGHSH, CDR2 LQKENI. In DNA form, the CDR3 reads TGTGCCAGCTCACCCCCTTGTAGCGGGGAATGTAATCAGCCCCAGCATTTT. Protein sequence: CASSPPCSGECNQPQHF.

The V gene is TRBV11-2, the J gene TRBJ1-3; D gene ambiguous. The ends were cut back, 5 bases at V and 0 bases at J, with 11 bases in the middle. CDR3 length: 15 amino acids. Germline assignment: CDR1 SGHAT and CDR2 FQNNGV. CDR3 amino acids: CASSLDRSSGNTIYF. The CDR3 DNA sequence: TGTGCCAGCAGCCTCGACCGGAGCTCTGGAAACACCATATATTTT.

The chain links TRBV28 to TRBJ2-1, with 10 bases lining up with TRBD2. The CDR3 covers 16 residues. With V trimmed by 4 bases and J by 4 bases, 7 bases remained unmatched. Germline CDR1 reads MDHEN; CDR2 reads SYDVKM. As DNA, the CDR3 is TGTGCCAGCAGTTGGGGCGGACTAGCGGTTTACAATGAGCAGTTCTTC. This encodes CASSWGGLAVYNEQFF.

J is TRBJ1-5 and V is TRBV7-2; TRBD1 agrees at 8 bases. The CDR3 extends over 15 amino acids. The J segment lost 0 bases and the V segment lost 4 bases, leaving 2 bases of the junction unmatched. Germline V gene data show CDR1 as SGHTA and CDR2 as FQGNSA. The CDR3, as DNA: TGTGCCAGCAGCTGGACAGGGCCTAGCAATCAGCCCCAGCATTTT. Protein sequence: CASSWTGPSNQPQHF.

The V call is TRBV13, the J call TRBJ2-1, with 12 bases fitting TRBD2. The germline V gene encodes CDR1 PRHDT and CDR2 FYEKMQ (reference sequence). This CDR3 region has 19 residues. Trimming took 1 base from V and 0 from J; bases not matched to a gene: 7. The CDR3 region has the DNA TGTGCCAGCAGCTTAGCCGGACTAGCGGGACTATACTCCTACAATGAGCAGTTCTTC. Its translation: CASSLAGLAGLYSYNEQFF.

The V call is TRBV27, the J call TRBJ2-7; 8 bases are a match to TRBD1. The germline V gene encodes CDR1 MNHEY and CDR2 SMNVEV (reference sequence). The trim removed 3 bases at V and 4 bases at J, leaving 8 bases unmatched. CDR3 length equals 15 residues. CDR3 sequence: CASSLSGTGEYEQYF. In DNA, the CDR3 is TGTGCCAGCAGTTTGTCCGGGACAGGTGAATACGAGCAGTACTTC.

This chain joins TRBV4-1 and TRBJ2-1; D gene uncertain. Trimming shortened V by 0 bases and J by 12 bases, and 15 bases separated the two germline ends. The CDR3 covers 14 residues. Germline assignment: CDR1 MGHRA and CDR2 YSYEKL. Here the CDR3 DNA reads TGCGCCAGCAGCCAAGATGCTAAAGGTGTGCGGCAGTTCTTC. Amino acids: CASSQDAKGVRQFF.

In DNA form, the CDR3 reads TGTGCCATCACCCCGACAGGGGACTATGGCTACACCTTC. Its protein product is CAITPTGDYGYTF. The rearrangement joins TRBV10-3 to TRBJ1-2, with 8 positions matching TRBD1. The CDR3 has 13 amino acids. Trimming removed 7 bases from V and 3 bases from J; junction bases left unmatched: 4. CDR1 and CDR2 from the germline V gene are ENHRY and SYGVKD.

The chain has TRBV10-3 and TRBJ1-1, with D hard to call. Germline CDR1 and CDR2: ENHRY and SYGVKD. The CDR3 has 15 residues. The ends were cut back, 3 bases at V and 5 bases at J, with 16 bases in the middle. CDR3 in DNA: TGTGCCATCAGTGAAGTAAAGCAGGTGAGAACTGAAGCTTTCTTT. This codes for CAISEVKQVRTEAFF.

This chain joins TRBV6-5 and TRBJ1-5; TRBD1 might be the D (5 bases). V was shortened by 6 bases and J by 3 bases, with 12 bases between the two germline ends. This CDR3 has 14 residues. Germline CDR1 is MNHEY and CDR2 is SVGAGI. The CDR3 loop reads CASSQQEDNQPQHF. CDR3 DNA sequence: TGTGCCAGCAGCCAACAGGAAGACAATCAGCCCCAGCATTTT.

The chain combines TRBV6-2 or TRBV6-3 with TRBJ1-5; TRBD1 agrees at 8 bases. CDR3 size: 15 residues. V lost 2 bases, J lost 4 bases, and 4 bases stayed unmatched. Germline loops: CDR1 MNHEY, CDR2 SVGEGT. DNA for the CDR3: TGTGCCAGCAGTTACAGGGACAGGAAGAATCAGCCCCAGCATTTT. Translated, it gives CASSYRDRKNQPQHF.

The chain carries TRBV5-4 and TRBJ2-7; tentative D call: TRBD2 (5 bases). CDR3 length: 13 amino acids. Germline-derived CDR1 and CDR2 are SGHNT and YYREEE (reference sequence). Trimming took off 3 bases at V and 7 bases at J, with 14 bases between the two ends. As DNA, the CDR3 is TGTGCCAGCAGCTCTGGACTGGCTAGGGAGCAGTACTTC. This gives the protein CASSSGLAREQYF.